The 21 T cell receptor beta chains in this list originate from one sample, sequenced in a study of cytomegalovirus exposure and HLA in healthy donors. Researchers ran the PCR with 60 Vbeta and 13 Jbeta primers. Generated by immunoSEQ multiplex PCR, the TCRdb table keeps only in-frame clones and is missing some. Of almost 200,000 clones in the sample, 79% were seen once. Sequencing was performed on PBMCs. The receptors shown here come from a male donor in good health and CMV-seropositive.

The chain has TRBV9 and TRBJ2-7; 9 bases line up with TRBD1. V shed 3 bases, J shed 7 bases, and the junction held 8 bases outside the gene matches. Germline CDR1 is SGDLS and CDR2 is YYNGEE. This CDR3 contains 14 residues. The CDR3 protein is CASSEGQGLREQYF. The CDR3, as DNA: TGTGCCAGCAGCGAAGGACAGGGGCTAAGGGAGCAGTACTTC.

The CDR3 DNA reads TGTGCCAGCAGTTACTCTCAGGGCTTGAAAGAGACCCAGTACTTC. Encoded protein: CASSYSQGLKETQYF. The chain links TRBV6-5 to TRBJ2-5; D might be TRBD1 (5 bases). CDR1 MNHEY and CDR2 SVGAGI come from the germline V gene. Trimming left V 0 bases short and J 3 bases short, with 11 bases between. The CDR3 is 15 amino acids.

This clone was observed a single time. The chain couples TRBV11-3 to TRBJ2-3; possible D gene TRBD1, 6 bases. The CDR3 is made up of 14 amino acids. Germline loops: CDR1 SGHNT, CDR2 YENEEA. V lost 4 bases and J lost 5, with 13 bases in between. As DNA, the CDR3 is TGTGCCAGCAGCTCACAGGGTCATGGAGATACGCAGTATTTT. Protein product: CASSSQGHGDTQYF.

The V call is TRBV7-2, the J call TRBJ2-5; TRBD1 aligns across 8 bases. With the DNA end fitting TRBJ2-7 better, the J assignment may be wrong. The CDR3 is made up of 14 amino acids. Germline V gene lookup returns CDR1 SGHTA and CDR2 FQGNSA. The CDR3: CASSGTGGWDEQYF. CDR3 nucleotides: TGTGCCAGCAGCGGAACAGGGGGATGGGACGAGCAGTACTTC.

The chain has TRBV27 and TRBJ2-7, with 7 bases that match TRBD2. Germline trimming cut 6 bases from V and 2 bases from J; bases unmatched to any gene: 4. CDR1 and CDR2 (germline): MNHEY, SMNVEV (reference sequence). There are 13 residues in the CDR3. The CDR3: CASSPGGTYEQYF. The CDR3 DNA reads as TGTGCCAGCAGCCCCGGGGGGACCTACGAGCAGTACTTC.

The chain uses TRBV18 and TRBJ2-1; 8 bases match TRBD2. V gave up 3 bases and J gave up 1 base; unmatched junction bases: 8. The CDR3 has 17 amino acids. Germline CDR1 is KGHSH and CDR2 is LQKENI. Here the CDR3 DNA reads TGTGCCAGCTCACCTGGTCCTTTAGCGGGATCCTACAATGAGCAGTTCTTC. Residues: CASSPGPLAGSYNEQFF.

The V and J genes are TRBV5-8 and TRBJ2-7; TRBD2 might be the D (5 bases). V lost 1 base to trimming and J lost 1 base, with 12 bases between them. The V gene's germline CDR1 is SGHTS and CDR2 YDEGEE. The CDR3 covers 15 residues. CDR3 protein: CASSLSLRVSYEQYF. The CDR3 DNA follows: TGTGCCAGCAGCTTGAGTTTGAGGGTTTCCTACGAGCAGTACTTC.

The chain couples TRBV19 to TRBJ2-4; D is possibly TRBD1 (6 bases). CDR1 is LNHDA, CDR2 SQIVND, per germline (reference sequence). Trimming removed 4 bases at V and 6 bases at J, with 22 bases between. This CDR3 is 17 amino acids long. This CDR3 reads CASSTPGHGSESNIQYF. CDR3 DNA: TGTGCCAGTAGTACACCGGGACATGGTTCCGAATCAAACATTCAGTACTTC.

The chain carries TRBV5-5 and TRBJ1-6; no definite D call. Germline CDR1 reads SGHKS; CDR2 reads YYEKEE (reference sequence). CDR3 length: 14 residues. V lost 6 bases to trimming and J lost 6 bases, with 13 bases between them. The DNA of the CDR3 is TGTGCCAGCACCCTCCCCCGAGCTAATTCACCCCTCCACTTT. Its translation is CASTLPRANSPLHF. The variable domain in full, completed from reference TRBV5-5 and TRBJ1-6, reads DAGVTQSPTHLIKTRGQQVTLRCSPISGHKSVSWYQQVLGQGPQFIFQYYEKEERGRGNFPDRFSARQFPNYSSELNVNALLLGDSALYLCASTLPRANSPLHFGNGTRLTVT.

The DNA for the CDR3 is TGTGCCAGCAGCAAACACTGGACAGGGAATAACTATGGCTACACCTTC. Its translation: CASSKHWTGNNYGYTF. The J gene is TRBJ1-2, the V gene TRBV21-1; TRBD1, the table's D call, lacks a check against the DNA. TRBV21-1 is described as a pseudogene. The CDR3 covers 16 residues.

V usage is TRBV15 and J usage is TRBJ2-5, with D perhaps TRBD2 (6 bases). The CDR3 extends over 13 amino acids. V shed 6 bases and J shed 2 bases, with 10 bases lying between them. Germline lookup yields CDR1 LNHNV and CDR2 YYDKDF (reference sequence). The CDR3 reads CATREGIQETQYF. In DNA, the CDR3 is TGTGCCACCAGGGAGGGTATTCAAGAGACCCAGTACTTC.

The chain links TRBV5-1 to TRBJ2-7; TRBD1 agrees at 8 bases. J was trimmed by 6 bases and V by 3 bases; bases with no gene match: 17. This CDR3 has 17 residues. Germline lookup yields CDR1 SGHRS and CDR2 YFSETQ. CDR3 nucleotide sequence: TGCGCCAGCAGCTCCCCGGAGGGTGGACAGGGAAGGCTCGAGCAGTACTTC. Encoded protein: CASSSPEGGQGRLEQYF.

The rearrangement links TRBV7-3 to TRBJ1-3; tentative D call: TRBD1 (6 bases). Germline V gene sequence: CDR1 SGHTA, CDR2 FQGTGA. CDR3 length equals 15 residues. The V end was cut by 4 bases, the J end by 3 bases, with 13 bases between. The CDR3 DNA sequence: TGTGCCAGCAGCTCCCCCGGGACAAATGGAAACACCATATATTTT. The encoded protein is CASSSPGTNGNTIYF.

The chain combines TRBV27 with TRBJ1-1; D remains ambiguous. Germline lookup yields CDR1 MNHEY and CDR2 SMNVEV (reference sequence). The germline V and J ends were trimmed by 1 base and 1 base, with 10 bases remaining between them. This CDR3 region has 15 residues. The CDR3, as DNA: TGTGCCAGCAGTTTATTATTGCGGGGGAACACTGAAGCTTTCTTT. This gives the protein CASSLLLRGNTEAFF.

J is TRBJ1-2 and V is TRBV7-2; no reliable D call. The germline CDR1 and CDR2 sequences are SGHTA and FQGNSA. The CDR3 is 14 residues long. Trimming left V 5 bases short and J 8 bases short, with 18 bases between. The CDR3 spells CASSAQSGAAGYTF. As DNA, the CDR3 is TGTGCCAGCAGCGCCCAGTCGGGAGCGGCCGGCTACACCTTC.

The chain employs TRBV27 and TRBJ2-3; D possibly corresponds to TRBD2 (6 bases). The CDR3 sequence is 14 residues long. With 8 bases removed from V and 0 bases from J, the gap between germline ends came to 12 bases. Germline V gene lookup returns CDR1 MNHEY and CDR2 SMNVEV (reference sequence). The CDR3 is CASGGLSSTDTQYF. CDR3 DNA sequence: TGTGCCAGCGGGGGACTTTCTAGCACAGATACGCAGTATTTT.

This clone came up a few times. This rearrangement joins TRBV10-3 to TRBJ1-3; D not resolved. The V and J ends lost 3 bases and 2 bases respectively, with 8 bases between them. Germline-derived CDR1 and CDR2 are ENHRY and SYGVKD. There are 14 residues in the CDR3. The CDR3 spells CAISDRGAGNTIYF. The CDR3 DNA reads as TGTGCCATCAGTGATCGAGGCGCTGGAAACACCATATATTTT.

The chain uses TRBV5-4 and TRBJ2-5; 7 positions match TRBD2. This CDR3 spans 13 amino acids. V shed 4 bases and J 5 bases; nucleotides not matched to a gene: 5. The germline gives CDR1 SGHNT, CDR2 YYREEE (reference sequence). The CDR3 spells CASSPWGGETQYF. CDR3 sequence (DNA): TGTGCCAGCAGCCCCTGGGGGGGGGAGACCCAGTACTTC.

This clone has a handful of counts. The V gene is TRBV11-3, the J gene TRBJ2-5, with a tentative D call TRBD2 (6 bases). Germline V gives CDR1 SGHNT, CDR2 YENEEA. The CDR3 loop spans 16 amino acids. The ends were cut back, 3 bases at V and 2 bases at J, with 16 bases in the middle. The CDR3 is CASSLGGANVQETQYF. The CDR3 region has the DNA TGTGCCAGCAGCTTGGGAGGCGCAAACGTACAAGAGACCCAGTACTTC.

V is TRBV9 and J is TRBJ1-1, with D perhaps TRBD1 (5 bases). V was shortened by 4 bases and J by 1 base, with 14 bases between the two germline ends. CDR3 length equals 15 residues. Per the germline V gene, CDR1 is SGDLS and CDR2 is YYNGEE. The DNA for the CDR3 is TGTGCCAGCAGCCAAACGGGGGGAGGGAACACTGAAGCTTTCTTT. Translated: CASSQTGGGNTEAFF.

This chain joins TRBV7-3 and TRBJ1-1; a possible D gene is TRBD1 (5 bases). V was cut by 0 bases and J by 5 bases, with 10 bases left in between. The CDR3 is 14 amino acids. Germline V gene sequence: CDR1 SGHTA, CDR2 FQGTGA. CDR3 sequence reads: CASSLTGGGTEAFF. In DNA, the CDR3 is TGTGCCAGCAGCTTAACTGGGGGAGGAACTGAAGCTTTCTTT.